What follows are 27 T cell receptor beta chains derived from one specimen sequenced in a study of blood T cell repertoires in COVID-19. Method: immunoSEQ multiplex PCR; TCRdb's copy keeps in-frame clones and lacks some. The table shows approximately 210,000 clones, with under 90% occurring only once. Material for sequencing was peripheral blood. All receptors come from a man younger than 45 with active or convalescent COVID-19.

This clone was seen a single time. V is TRBV6-5 and J is TRBJ2-1; 11 nucleotides align to TRBD2. Germline V gene sequence: CDR1 MNHEY, CDR2 SVGAGI. J was trimmed by 6 bases and V by 6 bases; bases with no gene match: 7. The CDR3 loop spans 15 amino acids. As DNA, the CDR3 is TGTGCCAGCAGCCTCACTAGCGGGAGTACCAATGAGCAGTTCTTC. It translates to CASSLTSGSTNEQFF.

The chain couples TRBV7-2 to TRBJ2-5; weak D call: TRBD2 (6 bases). The V gene's germline CDR1 is SGHTA and CDR2 FQGNSA. Trimming cost V 1 base and J 3 bases, with 15 bases left between them. This CDR3 is 16 amino acids long. In nucleotides, the CDR3 is TGTGCCAGCAGCTTAGGGGGGGTAGCTGCGAAAGAGACCCAGTACTTC. It codes for CASSLGGVAAKETQYF. The full variable domain, its missing parts supplied by reference TRBV7-2 and TRBJ2-5, is GAGVSQSPSNKVTEKGKDVELRCDPISGHTALYWYRQSLGQGLEFLIYFQGNSAPDKSGLPSDRFSAERTGGSVSTLTIQRTQQEDSAVYLCASSLGGVAAKETQYFGPGTRLLVL.

V usage is TRBV27 and J usage is TRBJ1-1; D not resolved. The germline CDR1 and CDR2 sequences are MNHEY and SMNVEV (reference sequence). The CDR3 totals 13 residues. V lost 3 bases to trimming and J lost 5 bases, with 10 bases between them. Written as DNA, the CDR3 is TGTGCCAGCAGTTTCGGGGTCGGGACTGAAGCTTTCTTT. Residues: CASSFGVGTEAFF.

This chain joins TRBV18 and TRBJ1-2, with 9 positions matching TRBD1. The ends lost 3 bases at V and 3 bases at J; junction bases unmatched: 11. Germline values: CDR1 KGHSH, CDR2 LQKENI. The CDR3 is 17 residues long. The CDR3: CASSPTVGTGSDYGYTF. In nucleotides, the CDR3 is TGTGCCAGCTCACCCACCGTCGGGACAGGGTCGGACTATGGCTACACCTTC.

V and J are TRBV28 and TRBJ1-2, with D possibly matching TRBD1 (6 bases). CDR1 and CDR2 from the germline V gene are MDHEN and SYDVKM. Trimming took off 7 bases at V and 2 bases at J, with 23 bases between the two ends. The length of the CDR3 is 17 residues. The CDR3 nucleotides read TGTGCCAGCACCCATGGGGGGGCCCCTCGGGGGAACTATGGCTACACCTTC. Protein sequence: CASTHGGAPRGNYGYTF.

V gene TRBV4-1 combines with J gene TRBJ2-1; 9 nucleotides agree with TRBD1. V lost 1 base, J lost 4 bases, and 2 bases stayed unmatched. CDR1 and CDR2 (germline): MGHRA, YSYEKL. There are 15 residues in the CDR3. The CDR3 coding sequence is TGCGCCAGCAGCCAAGCCGGGACAGGGTACAATGAGCAGTTCTTC. Amino acids: CASSQAGTGYNEQFF.

The chain links TRBV3-1 (or the pseudogene TRBV3-2) to TRBJ1-5; 8 nucleotides agree with TRBD1. Germline assignment: CDR1 LGHDT and CDR2 YNNKEL (reference sequence). This CDR3 comprises 15 residues. V shed 3 bases, J shed 2 bases, and the junction held 3 bases outside the gene matches. The CDR3 protein is CASSQMGQGNQPQHF. CDR3 DNA sequence: TGTGCCAGCAGCCAGATGGGACAGGGCAATCAGCCCCAGCATTTT.

This chain joins TRBV28 and TRBJ1-2; 7 bases are a match to TRBD1. The CDR3 covers 13 residues. Unmatched junction bases numbered 6, after V lost 6 bases and J lost 5 bases. Germline assignment: CDR1 MDHEN and CDR2 SYDVKM. The CDR3 spells CASRQGGRYGYTF. The CDR3 nucleotides read TGTGCCAGCAGGCAGGGGGGCCGATATGGCTACACCTTC.

V and J are TRBV3-1 (or the pseudogene TRBV3-2) and TRBJ1-1, with TRBD1 as a possible D gene (6 bases). CDR1 LGHDT and CDR2 YNNKEL come from the germline V gene (reference sequence). V shed 4 bases and J shed 4 bases, with 13 bases lying between them. The CDR3 loop spans 14 amino acids. CDR3 sequence: CASSLPSRGTEAFF. The CDR3, as DNA: TGTGCCAGCAGCCTCCCAAGCAGGGGCACTGAAGCTTTCTTT.

In its sample, this clone was seen once. The gene calls are TRBV28 and TRBJ2-1; tentative D call: TRBD1 (5 bases). This CDR3 spans 15 amino acids. Looked up from germline, CDR1 is MDHEN and CDR2 is SYDVKM. The V end lost 8 bases, the J end lost 8 bases, and 22 bases lay between the germline ends. The CDR3 bases are TGTGCCAGCGCCCTTCTACCCGGAGTAGGGGATGAGCAGTTCTTC. As protein: CASALLPGVGDEQFF.

This CDR3 is CASSERAEAQYF. The CDR3 nucleotides are TGTGCCAGCAGTGAACGGGCGGAGGCCCAGTATTTT. V is TRBV2 and J is TRBJ2-3, with D maybe TRBD2 (5 bases). The germline CDR1 and CDR2 sequences are SNHLY and FYNNEI. There are 12 residues in the CDR3. V gave up 2 bases and J gave up 12 bases, with 12 bases separating them.

The count of this clone is one. The V gene is TRBV29-1, the J gene TRBJ2-4; the D gene is possibly TRBD2 (6 bases). Germline V gene lookup returns CDR1 SQVTM and CDR2 ANQGSEA. Trimming took 1 base from V and 7 from J, leaving 11 bases between them. The CDR3 length is 13 residues. The CDR3 sequence is CSVEGPEGNIQYF. The CDR3 bases are TGCAGCGTTGAAGGCCCGGAGGGGAACATTCAGTACTTC.

This chain links TRBV5-6 with TRBJ1-1, with D maybe TRBD1 (5 bases). Trimming cost V 4 bases and J 4 bases, with 11 bases left between them. Germline V gene lookup returns CDR1 SGHDT and CDR2 YYEEEE. The CDR3 has 13 amino acids. This chain's CDR3 is CASSRGASTEAFF. For the CDR3, the DNA is TGTGCCAGCAGCCGTGGGGCCTCCACTGAAGCTTTCTTT. The complete variable domain, with remaining parts taken from reference TRBV5-6 and TRBJ1-1, reads DAGVTQSPTHLIKTRGQQVTLRCSPKSGHDTVSWYQQALGQGPQFIFQYYEEEERQRGNFPDRFSGHQFPNYSSELNVNALLLGDSALYLCASSRGASTEAFFGQGTRLTVV.

The chain links TRBV6-6 to TRBJ2-3, with 12 bases identical to TRBD2. The length of the CDR3 is 14 residues. The germline V gene encodes CDR1 MNHNY and CDR2 SVGAGI (reference sequence). The V and J ends lost 10 bases and 5 bases, in that order; junction bases with no gene match: 7. CDR3 bases: TGTGCCACCACGACTAGCGGGGGAGGAGATACGCAGTATTTT. It translates to CATTTSGGGDTQYF.

The CDR3 is CASSLWTGAPEAFF. CDR3 nucleotide sequence: TGTGCCAGCAGTTTATGGACAGGGGCCCCTGAAGCTTTCTTT. The gene calls are TRBV6-2 or TRBV6-3 and TRBJ1-1, with TRBD1 identical over 9 bases. V trimming: 4 bases; J trimming: 6 bases; junction bases outside the gene matches: 6. Germline assignment: CDR1 MNHEY and CDR2 SVGEGT. CDR3 length equals 14 residues.

In the case of this clone: Other DNA sequences in this specimen translate into the identical CDR3. The V gene is TRBV18, the J gene TRBJ1-2; a possible D gene is TRBD1 (6 bases). Germline CDR1 is KGHSH and CDR2 is LQKENI. V was pared by 4 bases and J by 2 bases, with 8 bases between. The CDR3 is 13 residues long. The DNA for the CDR3 is TGTGCCAGCTCACTAGGACAGAACTATGGCTACACCTTC. Translation gives CASSLGQNYGYTF.

V gene TRBV27 combines with J gene TRBJ1-5, with a tentative D call TRBD1 (6 bases). V lost 11 bases and J 10 bases, leaving 30 bases between the germline ends. Germline V gene lookup returns CDR1 MNHEY and CDR2 SMNVEV (reference sequence). This CDR3 contains 16 residues. CDR3 DNA sequence: TGTGCCCGCAATAGGGGAGGAGGGGGGGGAGAGGAACCCCAGCATTTT. This codes for CARNRGGGGGEEPQHF.

The chain carries TRBV9 and TRBJ2-2, with D possibly being TRBD2 (5 bases). Trimming stripped 3 bases from V and 4 bases from J, with 19 bases between. Germline assignment: CDR1 SGDLS and CDR2 YYNGEE. The CDR3 loop spans 17 amino acids. The CDR3 DNA sequence: TGTGCCAGCAGCGCCCCGGCGGGCAATCGTGGCACCGGGGAGCTGTTTTTT. It yields the protein CASSAPAGNRGTGELFF.

This chain links TRBV1 with TRBJ2-5; the D call in the table, TRBD2, was not verified against the DNA. TRBV1 is a listed pseudogene. The CDR3 runs 15 residues. This CDR3 is CTSIGTSGRRETQYF. The CDR3 coding sequence is TGCACCAGCATCGGGACTAGCGGGAGGAGAGAGACCCAGTACTTC.

The J gene is TRBJ2-7, the V gene TRBV23-1, with 9 nucleotides matching TRBD1. TRBV23-1 is an ORF for which the function is uncertain. After removal of 11 bases from V and 5 bases from J, the junction contained 13 bases not matched to a gene. There are 14 residues in the CDR3. The CDR3 bases are TGCGCCCGAACCGACAGGGGGTTTTGCGACGAGCAGTACTTC. Its protein is CARTDRGFCDEQYF.

The chain uses TRBV4-2 and TRBJ2-1; possible D gene TRBD2, 6 bases. The CDR3 contains 18 residues. Per germline, CDR1 LGHNA and CDR2 YNFKEQ. V was cut by 1 base and J by 0 bases, with 16 bases left in between. The DNA of the CDR3 is TGTGCCAGCAGCCAAGGCGGGGTGGAACAGAGCTCCTACAATGAGCAGTTCTTC. Translation gives CASSQGGVEQSSYNEQFF.

Notes on this clone: Germline and junction disagree at one end, which may indicate a read error. The CDR3 nucleotides read TGCGCCCGCAGCCGCCTCAGGGGGTCACCCCCTTACGAGCAGTACTTC. Residues: CARSRLRGSPPYEQYF. The chain is built from TRBV4-3 and TRBJ2-7, with TRBD1 matching over 7 bases. CDR1 LGHNA and CDR2 YSLEER come from the germline V gene. This CDR3 has 16 amino acids.

The CDR3 region has the DNA TGTGCCAGCAGCGTAGCTAGCGGGGTGCCAGATACGCAGTATTTT. It yields the protein CASSVASGVPDTQYF. This rearrangement joins TRBV9 to TRBJ2-3; 9 bases are a match to TRBD2. Looked up from germline, CDR1 is SGDLS and CDR2 is YYNGEE. V gave up 0 bases and J gave up 4 bases; unmatched junction bases: 3. This CDR3 spans 15 amino acids.

This chain joins TRBV5-5 and TRBJ1-2; D is perhaps TRBD1 (5 bases). The V gene's germline CDR1 is SGHKS and CDR2 YYEKEE (reference sequence). Trimming stripped 4 bases from V and 0 bases from J, with 13 bases between. CDR3 length: 15 amino acids. CDR3 region: CASSPTDSSNYGYTF. The CDR3 DNA sequence: TGTGCCAGCAGCCCCACCGACAGTTCTAACTATGGCTACACCTTC.

The rearrangement links TRBV24-1 to TRBJ2-2; D is unclear. This CDR3 contains 13 residues. V was trimmed by 3 bases and J by 11 bases, leaving 12 bases between them. CDR1 and CDR2 (germline): KGHDR, SFDVKD. The CDR3: CATSDPHLLELFF. The CDR3 DNA sequence: TGTGCCACCAGTGATCCTCACCTGCTAGAGCTGTTTTTT.

In its sample, this clone was seen a few times. This chain uses TRBV10-3 with TRBJ2-1; tentative D call: TRBD1 (6 bases). CDR3 size: 12 residues. Germline CDR1 and CDR2: ENHRY and SYGVKD. The germline V and J ends were trimmed by 6 bases and 8 bases, with 11 bases remaining between them. CDR3: CAIRRGSDEQFF. CDR3 nucleotide sequence: TGTGCCATCAGGAGGGGGTCCGATGAGCAGTTCTTC.

In this sample, this clone turned up once. V usage is TRBV29-1 and J usage is TRBJ2-3; tentatively, D is TRBD1 (6 bases). V gave up 7 bases and J gave up 5 bases, with 10 bases separating them. The CDR3 runs to 11 residues. CDR1 is SQVTM and CDR2 is ANQGSEA in the germline V gene. CDR3 region: CSARGGDTQYF. The CDR3 DNA follows: TGCAGCGCGAGAGGGGGAGATACGCAGTATTTT.